Given below is one TCR beta chain in context. Its antigen is not identified. This record comes from a study of T cell responses to AZD1222 COVID-19 vaccine. Study results and caveats: A rise in Spike-specific TCR breadth and depth followed two AZD1222 doses. Just a handful of AZD1222 recipients tested seropositive at baseline.

Profiled with immunoSEQ multiplex PCR; TCRdb holds only in-frame clones, not every one. Seen here are approximately 94,000 clones, just under 90% observed once, and the top ten hold approximately 15%. With 1 base removed from V and 0 bases from J, the gap between germline ends came to 10 bases. The V gene's germline CDR1 is SGHVS and CDR2 FNYEAQ. This CDR3 spans 16 amino acids. Sequences were derived from peripheral blood, sampled on day 0 of AZD1222 vaccination. The origin of this receptor is an adult in good health. The gene calls are TRBV7-6 and TRBJ1-3; D remains ambiguous. This CDR3 is CASSLDVVGSGNTIYF. In DNA form, the CDR3 reads TGTGCCAGCAGCTTAGACGTAGTGGGCTCTGGAAACACCATATATTTT.